One sample yielded the 12 T cell receptor beta chains listed below, sequenced in a study of molecular identifiers for immune sequencing clone quantification. TCRdb fed the PCR reads into MiXCR, producing one record per CDR3 protein. The table includes over 550,000 distinct CDR3 sequences, roughly 25% detected once. Sequencing was done on a sample of naive CD8+ T cells from blood, with Jurkat cell RNA spiked in. The subset is: FACS-sorted CD8+CD4-CCR7+CD45RA+ naive T cells. Every receptor here comes from a human donor in good health. Some libraries in this study had Jurkat cell RNA spiked in.

This clonotype turned up a few times. The chain is built from TRBV4-3 and TRBJ2-1, with TRBD2 matching over 10 bases. This CDR3 spans 17 amino acids. Trimming took 0 bases from V and 2 from J; bases not matched to a gene: 4. Germline V CDR1 and CDR2: LGHNA, YSLEER. Here the CDR3 DNA reads TGCGCCAGCAGCCAAGATTCAGGGACTAGCGCCTACAATGAGCAGTTCTTC. The encoded protein is CASSQDSGTSAYNEQFF.

This clonotype has at least ten counts. The chain couples TRBV7-9 to TRBJ2-7; 7 bases line up with TRBD1. This CDR3 is built from 15 residues. Trimming took 6 bases from V and 6 from J; bases not matched to a gene: 14. Looked up from germline, CDR1 is SEHNR and CDR2 is FQNEAQ (reference sequence). CDR3 amino acids: CASSSTDRAFGEQYF. CDR3 DNA: TGTGCCAGCAGTTCTACCGACAGGGCATTTGGCGAGCAGTACTTC. The variable domain in full, with the rest retrieved from reference TRBV7-9 and TRBJ2-7, is DTGVSQNPRHKITKRGQNVTFRCDPISEHNRLYWYRQTLGQGPEFLTYFQNEAQLEKSRLLSDRFSAERPKGSFSTLEIQRTEQGDSAMYLCASSSTDRAFGEQYFGPGTRLTVT.

This clonotype was seen many times. This sequence joins TRBV5-6 and TRBJ1-1, with no clear D. Trimming removed 3 bases at V and 0 bases at J, with 3 bases between. This CDR3 contains 12 residues. Per germline, CDR1 SGHDT and CDR2 YYEEEE. The CDR3 reads CASSSMNTEAFF. The CDR3 coding sequence is TGTGCCAGCAGCTCTATGAACACTGAAGCTTTCTTT.

The V and J genes are TRBV12-3 or TRBV12-4 and TRBJ1-3, with 9 nucleotides matching TRBD1. The trim removed 1 base at V and 4 bases at J, leaving 2 bases unmatched. The CDR3 consists of 15 residues. The CDR3, as DNA: TGTGCCAGCAGTTTAGGGACAGGGGTCGGAAACACCATATATTTT. Its translation: CASSLGTGVGNTIYF.

Of note for this clonotype: With a much larger clone just one base away, this may be a read error. The chain uses TRBV29-1 and TRBJ1-1; possibly TRBD1 for D (5 bases). The CDR3 covers 13 residues. CDR1 SQVTM and CDR2 ANQGSEA come from the germline V gene. CDR3 sequence (DNA): TGCAGCTCCGGGGAGGGACCGAACACTGAAGCTCTCTTT. This translates into CSSGEGPNTEALF.

Of note for this clonotype: This may be a read error: a much more frequent sequence differs by one nucleotide. This CDR3 is missing its conserved last phenylalanine or tryptophan, likely due to a read error. CDR3 DNA: TGTGCCTGGGGGACCGGACAGGGGGCCCACGAGCAGTACTCC. Its protein is CAWGTGQGAHEQYS. The V gene is TRBV30, the J gene TRBJ2-7, with 11 bases matching TRBD1. The CDR3 spans 14 residues. J was trimmed by 5 bases and V by 5 bases; bases with no gene match: 8. Germline V gene lookup returns CDR1 GTSNPN and CDR2 SVGIG (reference sequence).

This clonotype was detected ten times or more. V usage is TRBV9 and J usage is TRBJ1-1; tentative D call: TRBD1 (6 bases). There are 15 residues in the CDR3. V was cut by 3 bases and J by 0 bases, with 12 bases left in between. Germline CDR1 is SGDLS and CDR2 is YYNGEE. DNA for the CDR3: TGTGCCAGCAGCGACAGGGATTCGATGAACACTGAAGCTTTCTTT. This codes for CASSDRDSMNTEAFF.

This chain uses TRBV7-9 with TRBJ2-1; 9 bases line up with TRBD2. V lost 5 bases to trimming and J lost 9 bases; unmatched junction nucleotides: 2. In germline, CDR1 is SEHNR, CDR2 FQNEAQ (reference sequence). The CDR3 contains 12 residues. The CDR3 DNA reads TGTGCCAGCAGCCCTAGCGGGATTGAGCAGTTCTTC. It yields the protein CASSPSGIEQFF.

This chain uses TRBV2 with TRBJ2-3, with D possibly called TRBD1 or TRBD2 (6 bases each). The CDR3 sequence is 18 residues long. V lost 0 bases, J lost 7 bases, and 23 bases lay in between. Germline V gene lookup returns CDR1 SNHLY and CDR2 FYNNEI. CDR3 nucleotides: TGTGCCAGCAGTGAAGCTAGCGCGCTTTTCGGGGGCGAAAATACGCAGTATTTT. Its translation: CASSEASALFGGENTQYF.

Ten or more counts support this clonotype. The chain joins TRBV7-9 to TRBJ1-1, with D maybe TRBD1 (6 bases). The V gene's germline CDR1 is SEHNR and CDR2 FQNEAQ (reference sequence). The CDR3 is made up of 15 amino acids. The V gene lost 0 bases and the J gene lost 5 bases, with 13 bases spanning the gap. CDR3 in amino acids: CASSLASGVGTEAFF. In nucleotides, the CDR3 is TGTGCCAGCAGCTTAGCATCAGGGGTTGGGACTGAAGCTTTCTTT. Full variable domain (rest looked up from reference TRBV7-9 and TRBJ1-1): DTGVSQNPRHKITKRGQNVTFRCDPISEHNRLYWYRQTLGQGPEFLTYFQNEAQLEKSRLLSDRFSAERPKGSFSTLEIQRTEQGDSAMYLCASSLASGVGTEAFFGQGTRLTVV.

This clonotype was seen a few times. The V call is TRBV20-1, the J call TRBJ2-1; the match to TRBD2 covers 11 bases. Trimming removed 4 bases from V and 12 bases from J; junction bases left unmatched: 5. There are 12 residues in the CDR3. Germline CDR1 and CDR2: DFQATT and SNEGSKA (reference sequence). The CDR3 nucleotides read TGCAGTGCTACCCTAGCGGGAGGAGGGCAGTTCTTC. This gives the protein CSATLAGGGQFF.

There are many counts of this clonotype. The genes are TRBV4-3 and TRBJ2-1; D is unclear. CDR1 is LGHNA and CDR2 is YSLEER in the germline V gene. Trimming removed 0 bases at V and 12 bases at J, with 9 bases between. The CDR3 consists of 12 residues. CDR3 DNA: TGCGCCAGCAGCCAAGACCCAGGTCCGCAGTTCTTC. Amino acids: CASSQDPGPQFF.